The rows below give T cell receptor beta chains drawn from one sample of a study of CD8 T cells in Susac syndrome. TCRdb passed the immunoSEQ multiplex PCR reads through MiXCR, listing each CDR3 protein once. The sample holds 150,000 to 200,000 distinct CDR3 sequences, roughly nine tenths seen once. The sample taken for sequencing was CD4+ T cells from PBMCs. The origin of the receptors is a human donor with Susac syndrome. CDR3s include the opening cysteine and the closing phenylalanine or tryptophan. D genes are given only for firm matches. Clone sizes are given selectively: once, few, many, or a class where the clone is expanded.

clone size | J gene | D gene | CDR3 length | V gene | CDR3 DNA | CDR3 protein
. | TRBJ1-1 | . | 12 | TRBV12-3/TRBV12-4 | TGTGCCAGCGGTAAACAGAAATCTGAAGCTTTCTTT | CASGKQKSEAFF
. | TRBJ2-7 | . | 14 | TRBV28 | TGTGCCAGCAGACCGGGAGAAATAGCCTACGAGCAGTACTTC | CASRPGEIAYEQYF
. | TRBJ2-1 | . | 14 | TRBV7-3 | TGTGCCAGCAGCCCGAGGCGGGAACACAATGAGCAGTTCTTC | CASSPRREHNEQFF
once | TRBJ1-2 | . | 17 | TRBV15 | TGTGCCACCAGCAGAGATGGGGTCGGGGCGACTAACTATGGCTACACCTTC | CATSRDGVGATNYGYTF
. | TRBJ2-3 | . | 16 | TRBV6-5 | TGTGCCAGCAGTTCATCGGGGGTGGGCAGCACAGATACGCAGTATTTT | CASSSSGVGSTDTQYF
. | TRBJ2-1 | TRBD1 | 13 | TRBV5-1 | TGCGCCAGCAGCGTACAGGGGAACAATGAGCAGTTCTTC | CASSVQGNNEQFF
. | TRBJ2-1 | . | 14 | TRBV5-4 | TGTGCCAGCAGCCCGGGGACAAGACCGAATGAGCAGTTCTTC | CASSPGTRPNEQFF
. | TRBJ2-3 | . | 13 | TRBV27 | TGTGCCAGCAGTCATGACCTGGCAGATACGCAGTATTTT | CASSHDLADTQYF
once | TRBJ2-1 | . | 15 | TRBV7-9 | TGTGCCAGCAGCTTAGCGGGAGGTAGGCACAATGAGCAGTTCTTC | CASSLAGGRHNEQFF
. | TRBJ1-1 | . | 14 | TRBV20-1 | TGCAGTGCCAGATGGGGGGCGGGAAACACTGAAGCTTTCTTT | CSARWGAGNTEAFF
. | TRBJ2-5 | TRBD2 | 14 | TRBV19 | TGTGCCAGTGCCTCCGGGACTACCCAAGAGACCCAGTACTTC | CASASGTTQETQYF
. | TRBJ2-1 | . | 15 | TRBV19 | TGTGCCAGTAGTATAAGGCAGGGATTTGACAATGAGCAGTTCTTC | CASSIRQGFDNEQFF
. | TRBJ2-1 | . | 16 | TRBV27 | TGTGCCAGCAGGCCAAATGGGCAGGTATTCAACAATGAGCAGTTCTTC | CASRPNGQVFNNEQFF
. | TRBJ2-7 | . | 15 | TRBV4-1 | TGCGCCAGCAGCGTCCCCGGGACGGCTACCTACGAGCAGTACTTC | CASSVPGTATYEQYF
. | TRBJ2-1 | TRBD2 | 16 | TRBV27 | TGTGCCAGCTCGAGCTTCCGGGGGGGCTCGGACAATGAGCAGTTCTTC | CASSSFRGGSDNEQFF
. | TRBJ1-2 | . | 11 | TRBV30 | TGTGCCTGGAGCGTCATTTATGGCTACACCTTC | CAWSVIYGYTF
. | TRBJ2-7 | TRBD1 | 12 | TRBV2 | TGTGCCAGCAGTCCACAGGGGCGGGAGCAGTACTTC | CASSPQGREQYF
. | TRBJ2-1 | TRBD2 | 15 | TRBV11-2 | TGTGCCAGCAGCTTAGAGGTAGCGGGATACAATGAGCAGTTCTTC | CASSLEVAGYNEQFF
. | TRBJ2-7 | . | 15 | TRBV27 | TGTGCCAGCAGTCCCATGGGACAAAGCTCCTACGAGCAGTACTTC | CASSPMGQSSYEQYF
. | TRBJ2-7 | TRBD1 | 13 | TRBV20-1 | TGCAGTGCTAGAGGACAGGGGTCGTACGAGCAGTACTTC | CSARGQGSYEQYF
once | TRBJ1-2 | . | 14 | TRBV27 | TGTGCCAGCAGTTTATTAGACCGGGGCTATGGCTACACCTTC | CASSLLDRGYGYTF
. | TRBJ2-7 | . | 13 | TRBV27 | TGTGCCAGCAGAAAAGGGCTTTTTGACGAGCAGTACTTC | CASRKGLFDEQYF
. | TRBJ1-3 | . | 15 | TRBV6-1 | TGTGCCAGCAGTGATGGCAGACTCTCTGGAAACACCATATATTTT | CASSDGRLSGNTIYF
. | TRBJ2-7 | . | 15 | TRBV5-1 | TGCGCCAGCAGCCTAAAAACAGGGTTCGAGTACGAGCAGTACTTC | CASSLKTGFEYEQYF
. | TRBJ1-5 | TRBD1 | 16 | TRBV19 | TGTGCCAGTAGTACCTCTCCGGGACAGCCAAATCAGCCCCAGCATTTT | CASSTSPGQPNQPQHF
once | TRBJ1-2 | TRBD1 | 16 | TRBV6-6 | TGTGCCAGCAGTTACGCCGACAGGGTGGCGATCTATGGCTACACCTTC | CASSYADRVAIYGYTF
. | TRBJ1-1 | . | 15 | TRBV6-5 | TGTGCCAGCAGTTACGATTATAACACGAACACTGAAGCTTTCTTT | CASSYDYNTNTEAFF
. | TRBJ1-1 | . | 12 | TRBV11-2 | TGTGCCAGCAGCTCGTCTGGGAGGTCGGCTTTCTTT | CASSSSGRSAFF
. | TRBJ1-1 | . | 15 | TRBV19 | TGTGCCAGCCGCCGCGGACAGCTTATGAACACTGAAGCTTTCTTT | CASRRGQLMNTEAFF
. | TRBJ2-7 | . | 13 | TRBV30 | TGTGCCTGGAGTACCCGGGCCTACTACGAGCAGTACTTC | CAWSTRAYYEQYF
. | TRBJ2-7 | . | 14 | TRBV12-3/TRBV12-4 | TGTGCCAGCAGTTTCGGGGGAGCAACCTACGAGCAGTACTTC | CASSFGGATYEQYF
. | TRBJ2-5 | . | 14 | TRBV3-1 | TGTGCCAGCAGAGACGCCGGGAAGCAAGAGACCCAGTACTTC | CASRDAGKQETQYF
. | TRBJ2-1 | TRBD2 | 15 | TRBV29-1 | TGCAGCGGGAGGACTAGCGGGGGGATGTCCCATGAGCAGTTCTTC | CSGRTSGGMSHEQFF
. | TRBJ1-1 | . | 13 | TRBV20-1 | TGCAGTGCTAGAAAGAGCCAGACAGGTGAAGCTTTCTTT | CSARKSQTGEAFF
. | TRBJ2-3 | TRBD2 | 17 | TRBV5-1 | TGCGCCAGCAGCTCAGGGACTAGCGGGGGAAACACAGATACGCAGTATTTT | CASSSGTSGGNTDTQYF
once | TRBJ1-1 | . | 14 | TRBV5-1 | TGCGCCAGCAGCTTGGCCGAGGAGGGATCGAAAGCTTTCTTT | CASSLAEEGSKAFF
. | TRBJ1-5 | . | 14 | TRBV6-1 | TGTGCCAGCAGGAAGTACGGGAGCAATCAGCCCCAGCATTTT | CASRKYGSNQPQHF
. | TRBJ2-7 | TRBD1 | 15 | TRBV7-2 | TGTGCCAGCAGCTTTGGGACAGGGGGCTTCTACGAGCAGTACTTC | CASSFGTGGFYEQYF
. | TRBJ2-1 | . | 15 | TRBV29-1 | TGCAGCGTTGAAGGTACGGGAGAGAATTACAATGAGCAGTTCTTC | CSVEGTGENYNEQFF
. | TRBJ2-2 | TRBD1 | 14 | TRBV6-6 | TGTGCCAGCAGGGGACAGGGCTCCACCGGGGAGCTGTTTTTT | CASRGQGSTGELFF
. | TRBJ1-2 | . | 14 | TRBV18 | TGTGCCAGCTCACCATTTGGGGATAACTATGGCTACACCTTC | CASSPFGDNYGYTF
. | TRBJ2-1 | . | 12 | TRBV20-1 | TGCAGTGCTAGGGAGAGTTCCGATGAGCAGTTCTTC | CSARESSDEQFF
. | TRBJ1-2 | . | 17 | TRBV4-1 | TGCGCCAGCAGCCAAGAAGGGTTCGGGGGAGGGGACTATGGCTACACCTTC | CASSQEGFGGGDYGYTF
. | TRBJ1-1 | . | 9 | TRBV20-1 | TGCAGCTGGGACACTGAAGCTTTCTTT | CSWDTEAFF
. | TRBJ1-1 | TRBD1 | 15 | TRBV6-5 | TGTGCCAGCAGTTACAGGGGACAGGGGGGCACTGAAGCTTTCTTT | CASSYRGQGGTEAFF